A selection of T cell receptor beta chains follows, all from one sample in a study of T cells expressing NK-cell markers. TCRdb reanalyzed the 5' RACE reads, giving one entry per CDR3 protein sequence and no DNA. The specimen's table records 350,000 to 450,000 distinct CDR3 sequences. Sequences were obtained from blood T cells: a sorted CD56 or NKG2C T cell subset, CD4+ or CD8+ T cells, or bulk PBMC T cells (not recorded which). These receptor sequences come from a man between 18 and 69 years old in good health. Both conserved end residues are part of each CDR3.

j_call: TRBJ2-7
cdr3_length: 16
v_call: TRBV5-1
cdr3_aa: CASSLASGGATYEQYF

j_call: TRBJ2-3
cdr3_length: 14
v_call: TRBV12-3/TRBV12-4
cdr3_aa: CASTAFGGTDTQYF

j_call: TRBJ2-1
cdr3_length: 14
v_call: TRBV12-3/TRBV12-4
cdr3_aa: CATGAGSSYNEQFF

j_call: TRBJ2-2
cdr3_length: 15
v_call: TRBV3-1
cdr3_aa: CASSHGSANTGELFF

j_call: TRBJ2-3
cdr3_length: 13
v_call: TRBV7-6
cdr3_aa: CASRGGHTDTQYF

j_call: TRBJ2-2
cdr3_length: 14
v_call: TRBV5-5
cdr3_aa: CASSVSGGHGELFF

j_call: TRBJ2-3
cdr3_length: 16
v_call: TRBV7-9
cdr3_aa: CASSSERGGGGDTQYF

j_call: TRBJ1-1
cdr3_length: 14
v_call: TRBV29-1
cdr3_aa: CSVVSRGGNTEAFF

j_call: TRBJ1-4
cdr3_length: 14
v_call: TRBV27
cdr3_aa: CASGVDRTNEKLFF

j_call: TRBJ1-1
cdr3_length: 14
v_call: TRBV6-1
cdr3_aa: CATKFGGEETEAFF

j_call: TRBJ1-5
cdr3_length: 13
v_call: TRBV20-1
cdr3_aa: CSARDEGRKPQHF

j_call: TRBJ2-5
cdr3_length: 15
v_call: TRBV7-3
cdr3_aa: CASSSRVGDQETQYF

j_call: TRBJ2-1
cdr3_length: 19
v_call: TRBV4-2
cdr3_aa: CASSQLSGGDLSSYNEQFF

j_call: TRBJ1-6
cdr3_length: 16
v_call: TRBV7-9
cdr3_aa: CASSLGAGTYNSPLHF

j_call: TRBJ2-2
cdr3_length: 12
v_call: TRBV20-1
cdr3_aa: CSANRQTGELFF

j_call: TRBJ1-2
cdr3_length: 12
v_call: TRBV18
cdr3_aa: CASSPDVAGYTF

j_call: TRBJ2-6
cdr3_length: 17
v_call: TRBV9
cdr3_aa: CASNGAGGRSGANVLTF

j_call: TRBJ2-3
cdr3_length: 16
v_call: TRBV7-2
cdr3_aa: CASSLGTIGLLGTQYF

j_call: TRBJ2-2
cdr3_length: 15
v_call: TRBV27
cdr3_aa: CASSPRLAGTGELFF

j_call: TRBJ1-4
cdr3_length: 12
v_call: TRBV25-1
cdr3_aa: CASRDRVEKLFF

j_call: TRBJ2-7
cdr3_length: 16
v_call: TRBV7-2
cdr3_aa: CASSLPGDRRSYEQYF

j_call: TRBJ2-3
cdr3_length: 15
v_call: TRBV3-1
cdr3_aa: CASSPGGSRVHTQYF